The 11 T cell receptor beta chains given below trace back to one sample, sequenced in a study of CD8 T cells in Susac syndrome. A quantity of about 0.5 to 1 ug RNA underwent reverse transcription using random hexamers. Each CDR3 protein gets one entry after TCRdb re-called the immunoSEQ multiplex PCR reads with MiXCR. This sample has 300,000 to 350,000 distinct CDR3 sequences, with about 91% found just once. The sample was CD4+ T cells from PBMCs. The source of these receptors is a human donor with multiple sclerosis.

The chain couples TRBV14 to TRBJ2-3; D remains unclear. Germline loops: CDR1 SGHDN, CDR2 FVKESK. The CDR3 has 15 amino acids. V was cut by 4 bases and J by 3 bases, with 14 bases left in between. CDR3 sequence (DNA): TGTGCCAGCAGCCCTCAATTCGGCCCAACAGATACGCAGTATTTT. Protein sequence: CASSPQFGPTDTQYF.

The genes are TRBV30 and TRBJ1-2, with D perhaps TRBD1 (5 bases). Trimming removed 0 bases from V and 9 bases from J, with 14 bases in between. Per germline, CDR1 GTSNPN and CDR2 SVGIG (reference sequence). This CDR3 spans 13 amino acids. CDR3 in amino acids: CAWSVQRDASYTF. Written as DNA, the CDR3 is TGTGCCTGGAGTGTACAACGGGACGCAAGCTACACCTTC.

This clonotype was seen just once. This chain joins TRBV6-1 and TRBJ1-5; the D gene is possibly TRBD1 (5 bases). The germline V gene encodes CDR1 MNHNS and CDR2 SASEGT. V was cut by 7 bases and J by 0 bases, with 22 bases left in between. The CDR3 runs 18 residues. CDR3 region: CASNGAGKGIYSNQPQHF. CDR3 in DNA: TGTGCCAGCAATGGAGCAGGCAAGGGGATCTATAGCAATCAGCCCCAGCATTTT.

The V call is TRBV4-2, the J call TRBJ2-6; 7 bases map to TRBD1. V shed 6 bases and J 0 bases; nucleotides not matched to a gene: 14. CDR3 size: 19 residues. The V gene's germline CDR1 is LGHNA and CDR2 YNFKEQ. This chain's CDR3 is CASSRGISGQLSGANVLTF. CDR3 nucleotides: TGTGCCAGCAGTCGAGGTATTTCGGGACAGCTCTCTGGGGCCAACGTCCTGACTTTC.

In DNA, the CDR3 is TGTGCCAGCAGCCGCGACCTACTAGCGACCACTAGCACAGATACGCAGTATTTT. The encoded protein is CASSRDLLATTSTDTQYF. J is TRBJ2-3 and V is TRBV7-2; 7 positions match TRBD2. The CDR3 runs to 18 residues. Per germline, CDR1 SGHTA and CDR2 FQGNSA. Germline trimming cut 5 bases from V and 0 bases from J; bases unmatched to any gene: 14.

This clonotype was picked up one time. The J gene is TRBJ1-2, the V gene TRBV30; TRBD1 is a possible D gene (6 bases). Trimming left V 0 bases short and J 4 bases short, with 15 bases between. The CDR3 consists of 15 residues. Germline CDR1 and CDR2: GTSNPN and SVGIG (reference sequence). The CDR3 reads CAWSVPPRGSYGYTF. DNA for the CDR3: TGTGCCTGGAGTGTGCCCCCGAGGGGGAGCTATGGCTACACCTTC.

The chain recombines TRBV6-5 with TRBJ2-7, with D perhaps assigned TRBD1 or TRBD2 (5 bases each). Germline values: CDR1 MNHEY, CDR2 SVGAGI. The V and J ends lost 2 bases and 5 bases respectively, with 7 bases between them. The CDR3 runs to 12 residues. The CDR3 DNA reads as TGTGCCAGCAGTTACGAGGGGAACGAGCAGTACTTC. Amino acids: CASSYEGNEQYF.

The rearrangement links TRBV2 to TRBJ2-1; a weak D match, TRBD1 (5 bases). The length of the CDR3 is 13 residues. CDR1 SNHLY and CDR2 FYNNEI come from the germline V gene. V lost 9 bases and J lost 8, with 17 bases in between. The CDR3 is CARGKTVVDEQFF. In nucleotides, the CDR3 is TGTGCCAGGGGAAAGACAGTGGTCGATGAGCAGTTCTTC. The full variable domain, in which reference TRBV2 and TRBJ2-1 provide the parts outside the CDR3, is EPEVTQTPSHQVTQMGQEVILRCVPISNHLYFYWYRQILGQKVEFLVSFYNNEISEKSEIFDDQFSVERPDGSNFTLKIRSTKLEDSAMYFCARGKTVVDEQFFGPGTRLTVL.

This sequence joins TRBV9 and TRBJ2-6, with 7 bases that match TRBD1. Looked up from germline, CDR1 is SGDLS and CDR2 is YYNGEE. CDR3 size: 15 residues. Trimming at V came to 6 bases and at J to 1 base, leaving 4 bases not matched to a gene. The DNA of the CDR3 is TGTGCCAGCAACCCCAGGGGGTCTGGGGCCAACGTCCTGACTTTC. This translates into CASNPRGSGANVLTF.

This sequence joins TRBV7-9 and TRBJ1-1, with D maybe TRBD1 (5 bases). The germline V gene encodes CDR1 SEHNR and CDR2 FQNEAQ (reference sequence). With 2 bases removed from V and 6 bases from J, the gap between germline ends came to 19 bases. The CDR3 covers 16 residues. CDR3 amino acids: CASSLLARARGAEAFF. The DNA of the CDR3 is TGTGCCAGCAGCTTATTAGCCAGGGCGAGAGGGGCTGAAGCTTTCTTT. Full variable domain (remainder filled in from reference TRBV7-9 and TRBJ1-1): DTGVSQNPRHKITKRGQNVTFRCDPISEHNRLYWYRQTLGQGPEFLTYFQNEAQLEKSRLLSDRFSAERPKGSFSTLEIQRTEQGDSAMYLCASSLLARARGAEAFFGQGTRLTVV.

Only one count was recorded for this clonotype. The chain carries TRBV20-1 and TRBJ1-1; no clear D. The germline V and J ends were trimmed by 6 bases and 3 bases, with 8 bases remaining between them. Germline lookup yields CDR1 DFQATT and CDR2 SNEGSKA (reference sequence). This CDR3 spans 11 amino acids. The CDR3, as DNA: TGCAGTGCCCCTTTCCACACTGAAGCTTTCTTT. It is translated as CSAPFHTEAFF.